Below are 20 T cell receptor beta chains sequenced from a single sample in a study of T cell repertoires in cytomegalovirus infection. Each CDR3 protein is one row after TCRdb ran MiXCR on the reads. The sample comprises 340,000 or so distinct CDR3 sequences, 25% of which are singletons, and 13% rests with the top ten. No antigens are known for them. The input for sequencing was cultured PBMCs, taken from culture after CMV antigen stimulation. The receptors were gathered from a human donor in good health (CMV status not recorded). Some clones in this sample may be carry-over from other donors' samples.

About this clonotype itself: This clone may be a read error of a much larger clone one base away. CDR3 region: CASSREVDQPQHF. DNA of the CDR3: TGCGCCAGCAGCCGGGAGGTGGATCAGCCCCAGCATTTT. The chain carries TRBV5-1 and TRBJ1-5; unclear D gene. Between the trimmed V and J ends, which lost 4 bases and 5 bases, there was a span of 10 bases. The CDR3 length is 13 residues. Looked up from germline, CDR1 is SGHRS and CDR2 is YFSETQ.

The rearrangement links TRBV18 to TRBJ1-1, with D tentatively TRBD1 (5 bases). Germline lookup yields CDR1 KGHSH and CDR2 LQKENI. The CDR3 loop spans 15 amino acids. V lost 2 bases to trimming and J lost 1 base, with 11 bases between them. CDR3 nucleotides: TGTGCCAGCTCACCAGTCCCTAGGGGGAACACTGAAGCTTTCTTT. It codes for CASSPVPRGNTEAFF.

This clonotype was picked up many times. V gene TRBV7-2 combines with J gene TRBJ2-1, with D maybe TRBD2 (6 bases). The germline CDR1 and CDR2 sequences are SGHTA and FQGNSA. Trimming shortened V by 4 bases and J by 4 bases, and 23 bases separated the two germline ends. The CDR3 runs to 18 residues. In DNA form, the CDR3 reads TGTGCCAGCAGCTCCCTGCGCCCCGGGAGCGGGTATTACAATGAGCAGTTCTTC. It encodes CASSSLRPGSGYYNEQFF.

This clonotype has a handful of counts. The chain uses TRBV12-3 or TRBV12-4 and TRBJ2-2, with 9 nucleotides matching TRBD2. The length of the CDR3 is 16 residues. The V and J ends lost 3 bases and 4 bases, in that order; junction bases with no gene match: 6. CDR3 region: CASSLAGLARTGELFF. The CDR3 nucleotides are TGTGCCAGCAGTTTGGCGGGACTAGCCCGCACCGGGGAGCTGTTTTTT.

This chain links TRBV28 with TRBJ1-1, with 11 bases that match TRBD1. This CDR3 has 17 amino acids. V shed 7 bases, J shed 1 base, and the junction held 11 bases outside the gene matches. In germline, CDR1 is MDHEN, CDR2 SYDVKM. CDR3 amino acids: CASTPAGQGEKNTEAFF. In DNA form, the CDR3 reads TGTGCCAGCACCCCCGCGGGACAGGGGGAAAAGAACACTGAAGCTTTCTTT.

This clonotype came up a few times. The chain is built from TRBV6-2 or TRBV6-3 and TRBJ2-5; D not certain. Trimming removed 0 bases from V and 5 bases from J, with 7 bases in between. The CDR3 runs 13 residues. Germline CDR1 and CDR2: MNHEY and SVGEGT. CDR3 amino acids: CASSYSDLETQYF. CDR3 sequence (DNA): TGTGCCAGCAGTTACTCTGACTTGGAGACCCAGTACTTC.

This clonotype was seen only a few times. The chain employs TRBV19 and TRBJ2-1; 16 positions agree with TRBD2. The CDR3 is made up of 19 amino acids. Germline V gives CDR1 LNHDA, CDR2 SQIVND (reference sequence). After removal of 5 bases from V and 4 bases from J, the junction contained 11 bases not matched to a gene. The CDR3 loop reads CASSPGTSGRAQAYNEQFF. CDR3 bases: TGTGCCAGTAGTCCCGGGACTAGCGGGAGGGCCCAGGCTTACAATGAGCAGTTCTTC.

This clonotype was seen ten or more times. This rearrangement joins TRBV7-2 to TRBJ2-1, with 10 positions matching TRBD2. The CDR3 spans 17 residues. J gave up 8 bases and V 1 base, and 11 bases lay outside the gene matches. Germline CDR1 SGHTA, CDR2 FQGNSA. CDR3 sequence reads: CASSLEITSGIKDEQFF. The CDR3 coding sequence is TGTGCCAGCAGCTTAGAGATTACTAGCGGGATAAAGGATGAGCAGTTCTTC.

The V gene is TRBV6-5, the J gene TRBJ2-3; 12 bases are a match to TRBD2. The CDR3 consists of 20 residues. Germline CDR1 MNHEY, CDR2 SVGAGI. CDR3 amino acids: CATRGQGGTSGPGGTDTQYF. In DNA form, the CDR3 reads TGTGCTACCCGGGGGCAGGGGGGGACTAGCGGGCCTGGGGGCACAGATACGCAGTATTTT.

The chain carries TRBV3-1 and TRBJ2-3; 12 bases agree with TRBD2. Germline CDR1 is LGHDT and CDR2 is YNNKEL (reference sequence). CDR3 length: 15 amino acids. Unmatched junction bases numbered 4, after V lost 3 bases and J lost 6 bases. The CDR3 sequence is CASSQRLAGVDTQYF. The CDR3 DNA is TGTGCCAGCAGCCAGAGACTAGCGGGAGTGGATACGCAGTATTTT.

This clonotype has only a few counts. The genes are TRBV18 and TRBJ2-1; perhaps TRBD2 as D (6 bases). In germline, CDR1 is KGHSH, CDR2 LQKENI. CDR3 length equals 13 residues. Trimming stripped 3 bases from V and 6 bases from J, with 9 bases between. CDR3 residues: CASSPLEGNEQFF. CDR3 nucleotide sequence: TGTGCCAGCTCACCGTTGGAGGGCAATGAGCAGTTCTTC. The full variable domain, with the rest looked up from reference TRBV18 and TRBJ2-1, is NAGVMQNPRHLVRRRGQEARLRCSPMKGHSHVYWYRQLPEEGLKFMVYLQKENIIDESGMPKERFSAEFPKEGPSILRIQQVVRGDSAAYFCASSPLEGNEQFFGPGTRLTVL.

J is TRBJ2-2 and V is TRBV7-2; the D is unclear. V shed 5 bases and J shed 7 bases, with 14 bases lying between them. CDR1 SGHTA and CDR2 FQGNSA come from the germline V gene. CDR3 length equals 14 residues. CDR3 residues: CASSPRALRGELFF. As DNA, the CDR3 is TGTGCCAGCAGCCCCCGGGCTCTCCGCGGGGAGCTGTTTTTT.

This chain connects TRBV19 to TRBJ2-3; D gene uncertain. This CDR3 spans 13 amino acids. In germline, CDR1 is LNHDA, CDR2 SQIVND (reference sequence). The V gene lost 3 bases and the J gene lost 10 bases, with 14 bases spanning the gap. In nucleotides, the CDR3 is TGTGCCAGTAGTATGGTCGCAGGCCAAGCGCAGTATTTT. Translation: CASSMVAGQAQYF. Variable domain in full (rest from reference TRBV19 and TRBJ2-3): DGGITQSPKYLFRKEGQNVTLSCEQNLNHDAMYWYRQDPGQGLRLIYYSQIVNDFQKGDIAEGYSVSREKKESFPLTVTSAQKNPTAFYLCASSMVAGQAQYFGPGTRLTVL.

This clonotype was detected ten times or more. The rearrangement links TRBV6-6 to TRBJ1-5, with a tentative D call TRBD1 (5 bases). Germline loops: CDR1 MNHNY, CDR2 SVGAGI (reference sequence). Trimming took 6 bases from V and 3 from J, leaving 15 bases between them. This CDR3 is 15 amino acids long. This CDR3 is CASRTRGEYNQPQHF. The CDR3 DNA reads TGTGCCAGCAGAACCCGGGGGGAATACAATCAGCCCCAGCATTTT.

The CDR3 DNA sequence: TGCGCCAGCAGCTTGGCCGGGCAGCGGGGACTTTACAATGAGCAGTTCTTC. It encodes CASSLAGQRGLYNEQFF. This chain uses TRBV5-1 with TRBJ2-1; 7 bases are a match to TRBD2. The CDR3 contains 17 residues. Unmatched junction bases numbered 10, after V lost 0 bases and J lost 4 bases. CDR1 is SGHRS and CDR2 is YFSETQ in the germline V gene.

Only one count was recorded for this clonotype. This chain connects TRBV29-1 to TRBJ2-7; D tentatively reads TRBD1 or TRBD2 (5 bases each). There are 12 residues in the CDR3. V gave up 7 bases and J gave up 3 bases, with 13 bases separating them. The germline gives CDR1 SQVTM, CDR2 ANQGSEA. Here the CDR3 DNA reads TGCAGCGGCCGGGGCAGGGTCTACGAGCAGTACGTC. It encodes CSGRGRVYEQYV.

This clonotype was observed a few times. The V and J genes are TRBV25-1 and TRBJ2-7; D is perhaps TRBD2 (6 bases). V lost 3 bases to trimming and J lost 3 bases, with 15 bases between them. The CDR3 is 15 amino acids. Germline-derived CDR1 and CDR2 are MGHDK and SYGVNS. The CDR3 region has the DNA TGTGCCAGCAGTGAGATTACTAGCCCGGGCTACGAGCAGTACTTC. Translated: CASSEITSPGYEQYF.

This clonotype was observed a few times. In DNA form, the CDR3 reads TGTGCCAGCAGTAATCCTAGCGGGAGCCGGGAGACCCAGTACTTC. Translation: CASSNPSGSRETQYF. The rearrangement uses TRBV6-5 and TRBJ2-5, with 10 bases fitting TRBD2. The CDR3 consists of 15 residues. J gave up 5 bases and V 5 bases, and 8 bases lay outside the gene matches. CDR1 and CDR2 (germline): MNHEY, SVGAGI.

This sequence joins TRBV6-6 and TRBJ2-2; tentatively, D is TRBD2 (6 bases). The ends were cut back, 7 bases at V and 6 bases at J, with 18 bases in the middle. The CDR3 spans 15 residues. CDR1 is MNHNY, CDR2 SVGAGI, per germline (reference sequence). Here the CDR3 reads CASTPLGGRAGELFF. CDR3 bases: TGTGCCAGCACCCCCTTGGGGGGTCGAGCCGGGGAGCTGTTTTTT.

This clonotype has just a few counts. This sequence joins TRBV24-1 and TRBJ2-1; D unclear. The V end was cut by 0 bases, the J end by 0 bases, with 5 bases between. CDR3 length: 15 amino acids. In germline, CDR1 is KGHDR, CDR2 SFDVKD. The CDR3 sequence is CATSDLASSYNEQFF. CDR3 in DNA: TGTGCCACCAGTGATTTGGCGAGCTCCTACAATGAGCAGTTCTTC.